The rows below give T cell receptor beta chains drawn from one sample of a study of blood T cells in healthy people across ages. One entry per CDR3 protein results from TCRdb running MiXCR on the 5' RACE reads. The table lists some 1.6 million distinct CDR3 sequences, about 32% of them singletons. Sequencing input: blood. These receptors all come from a woman younger than 45 in good health. The CDR3 runs from the conserved cysteine through the conserved F or W. The D gene is left open where the match is weak. Clone size is shown for a subset of rows, as once, few, many or a class of expanded clone.

len	abundance	v_gene	j_gene	d_gene	CDR3nt	CDR3aa
15	NA	TRBV28	TRBJ2-7	NA	TGTGCCAGCAGTTTGGAGCGGCAGGGTCGGCACGAGCAGTACTTC	CASSLERQGRHEQYF
15	NA	TRBV6-1	TRBJ2-7	NA	TGTGCCAGCAGTGAATCGGAGGGGGAATTCCACGAGCAGTACTTC	CASSESEGEFHEQYF
13	NA	TRBV18	TRBJ2-7	NA	TGTGCCAGCTCATCGACAAACTACTACGAGCAGTACTTC	CASSSTNYYEQYF
16	NA	TRBV20-1	TRBJ1-5	NA	TGCAGTGCCGTGGACACTATCTTGGGCAGCAATCAGCCCCAGCATTTT	CSAVDTILGSNQPQHF
15	NA	TRBV9	TRBJ2-3	TRBD2	TGTGCCAGCAGCGTAGACACTAGCGCCACAGATACGCAGTATTTT	CASSVDTSATDTQYF
15	NA	TRBV28	TRBJ1-3	NA	TGTGCCAGCAGTTTGTCAAGTAACTCTGGAAACACCATATATTTT	CASSLSSNSGNTIYF
14	few	TRBV7-2	TRBJ1-5	NA	TGTGCCAGCAGCTTTTTATTTGGGAATTGGCCCCAGCATTTT	CASSFLFGNWPQHF
14	many	TRBV20-1	TRBJ2-2	TRBD2	TGCAGTGCTAGTTCGAGCGGGAGCACCGGGGAGCTGTTTTTT	CSASSSGSTGELFF
15	NA	TRBV6-1	TRBJ2-7	TRBD2	TGTGCCAGCAGACCTCCGGCGGCGGGAGGCTACGAGCAGTACTTC	CASRPPAAGGYEQYF
15	NA	TRBV6-5	TRBJ1-1	TRBD1	TGTGCCAGCAGGACAGGGGGCTTGTTATACACTGAAGCTTTCTTT	CASRTGGLLYTEAFF
16	NA	TRBV7-3	TRBJ2-2	TRBD1	TGTGCCAGCAGCTTACTGGACAGGGGTAACACCGGGGAGCTGTTTTTT	CASSLLDRGNTGELFF
11	few	TRBV29-1	TRBJ2-7	NA	TGCAGCGTCTACATCTCCCCTGAGCAGTACTTC	CSVYISPEQYF
14	NA	TRBV13	TRBJ1-1	NA	TGTGCCAGCAGACCGACTGCTATGAACACTGAAGCTTTCTTT	CASRPTAMNTEAFF
15	few	TRBV6-2/TRBV6-3	TRBJ2-7	NA	TGTGCCAGCAGTTACTCGGGCGGCAGGGGCTACGAGCAGTACTTC	CASSYSGGRGYEQYF
17	NA	TRBV28	TRBJ1-5	TRBD1	TGTGCCAGCAGTTTGCCCCCTTGGGACAGCATCAATCAGCCCCAGCATTTT	CASSLPPWDSINQPQHF
12	NA	TRBV12-3/TRBV12-4	TRBJ1-6	NA	TGTGCCAGCAGTGACAGAGTTTCAGCCCTCCACTTT	CASSDRVSALHF
21	NA	TRBV4-1	TRBJ2-3	NA	TGCGCCAGCAGCCAAGTCATCCCAGGGGAGTGGAGCGGGATGTTGACAGATACGCAGTATTTT	CASSQVIPGEWSGMLTDTQYF
12	NA	TRBV20-1	TRBJ1-6	NA	TGCAGTGCTAGGGGTGGTAATTCACCCCTCCACTTT	CSARGGNSPLHF
14	NA	TRBV19	TRBJ2-3	NA	TGTGCCAGTAGTATCTACGCTTCCACAGATACGCAGTATTTT	CASSIYASTDTQYF
12	few	TRBV6-1	TRBJ2-3	NA	TGTGCCAGCAGTCCAGCGTCAGATACGCAGTATTTT	CASSPASDTQYF
16	NA	TRBV7-3	TRBJ1-1	NA	TGTGCCAGCAGTCAAGGACTTGACAGCCCGGCCTCCGGGGCTTTCTTT	CASSQGLDSPASGAFF
12	many	TRBV20-1	TRBJ2-1	NA	TGCAGTGCTTCGACGACCCACAATGAGCAGTTCTTC	CSASTTHNEQFF
14	many	TRBV5-5	TRBJ2-1	NA	TGTGCCAGCAGCTGGCGGGACATCAACAATGAGCAGTTCTTC	CASSWRDINNEQFF
18	NA	TRBV29-1	TRBJ2-7	NA	TGCAGCGTTGAAGATTCGCCCGGGCGGTCGAGCACTCCCGGCGAGCAGTACTTC	CSVEDSPGRSSTPGEQYF
16	few	TRBV7-2	TRBJ2-1	TRBD2	TGTGCCAGCAGCTGGTCTAGCGGAAATTACTACAATGAGCAGTTCTTC	CASSWSSGNYYNEQFF
15	NA	TRBV5-1	TRBJ2-3	NA	TGCGCCAGCAGCTGGTGGGGGGATAGCACAGATACGCAGTATTTT	CASSWWGDSTDTQYF
18	NA	TRBV6-5	TRBJ2-6	NA	TGTGCCAGCAGTTCCGGGACTGTCTTAAGGTCTGGGGCCAACGTCCTGACTTTC	CASSSGTVLRSGANVLTF
15	NA	TRBV20-1	TRBJ2-7	NA	TGCAGTGCTAGAGTCGAGGCGGAGAAGAGCTACGAGCAGTACTTC	CSARVEAEKSYEQYF
17	few	TRBV20-1	TRBJ2-1	TRBD2	TGCAGTGCTAGGGGCCCCTTAGTAGCGGGGCGAGGGAATGAGCAGTTCTTC	CSARGPLVAGRGNEQFF
15	many	TRBV29-1	TRBJ2-3	NA	TGCAGCGTTGAAGATGGTGGGTCAGGCACAGATACGCAGTATTTT	CSVEDGGSGTDTQYF
14	NA	TRBV5-1	TRBJ1-2	NA	TGCGCCAGCAGCCCCGAGGGGGGGAAGGATGGCTACACCTTC	CASSPEGGKDGYTF
15	many	TRBV6-1	TRBJ2-3	NA	TGTGCCAGCAGTGAAGGGAGCGGATCCACAGATACGCAGTATTTT	CASSEGSGSTDTQYF
14	many	TRBV29-1	TRBJ2-5	NA	TGCAGCGTTGATTTGGAGAGGGGACAAGAGACCCAGTACTTC	CSVDLERGQETQYF
14	few	TRBV2	TRBJ2-7	NA	TGTGCCAGCAGTGAATATAGTACGGCCTACGAGCAGTACTTC	CASSEYSTAYEQYF
16	few	TRBV7-2	TRBJ2-1	TRBD1	TGTGCCAGCAGCTTGTTAGGGACAGGGTGGTACAATGAGCAGTTCTTC	CASSLLGTGWYNEQFF
16	NA	TRBV28	TRBJ2-5	TRBD2	TGTGCCAGCAGTTTCGGAAGCGGGAGAGTTATAGAGACCCAGTACTTC	CASSFGSGRVIETQYF
15	few	TRBV4-1	TRBJ1-1	NA	TGCGCCAGCAGCCAAGAGGGTACAGTTAACACTGAAGCTTTCTTT	CASSQEGTVNTEAFF
20	NA	TRBV4-1	TRBJ2-6	NA	TGCGCCAGCAGCCACTTCCCGGGACAAGGTCCCAGCTCTGGGGTCAACGTCCTGACTTTC	CASSHFPGQGPSSGVNVLTF
15	NA	TRBV28	TRBJ2-1	TRBD2	TGTGCCAGCCCGCCTCTGGGACTAGCGGGGAATGAGCAGTTCTTC	CASPPLGLAGNEQFF
17	NA	TRBV28	TRBJ2-3	TRBD2	TGTGCCAGCAGTCATGCCCCTCTAGCGGGAGGTCGAGATATGCAGTATTTT	CASSHAPLAGGRDMQYF
14	NA	TRBV4-2	TRBJ1-2	NA	TGTGCCAGCAGCCAAGGACAGAGCGACTATGGCTACACCTTC	CASSQGQSDYGYTF
11	NA	TRBV20-1	TRBJ1-1	NA	TGCAGTGCCCCCCGGTTGTTTGAAGCTTTCTTT	CSAPRLFEAFF
18	once	TRBV5-1	TRBJ2-4	TRBD2	TGCGTCAGCAGCTTGGTCGGGCTAGCGGGTCCAGCCAAAAACATTCAGTACTTC	CVSSLVGLAGPAKNIQYF
16	few	TRBV18	TRBJ2-3	TRBD2	TGTGCCAGCTCACCGCAGAAACGGGGGGGCACAGATACGCAGTATTTT	CASSPQKRGGTDTQYF
12	NA	TRBV14	TRBJ1-5	NA	TGTGCCGGCAGCCAGGGCGTAGGGCCCCAGCATTTT	CAGSQGVGPQHF
15	NA	TRBV6-1	TRBJ1-5	NA	TGTGCCAGCAGTGAGGAAGGAGGTTTCAATCAGCCCCAGCATTTT	CASSEEGGFNQPQHF
14	few	TRBV20-1	TRBJ2-3	NA	TGCAGTGCTAGAGGAGGGTCGGGGTCAGATACGCAGTATTTT	CSARGGSGSDTQYF
14	NA	TRBV20-1	TRBJ2-7	NA	TGCAGTGCTAGTAGGGGGCTAGCGGGCCTGGAGCAGTACTTC	CSASRGLAGLEQYF